This T cell receptor (beta chain) derives from a study of CD8+ T cells in alopecia areata. Once RNA had been extracted, it was reverse transcribed into cDNA to act as the sequencing template. This table comes from immunoSEQ multiplex PCR, and its TCRdb copy is limited to in-frame clones, with some not included. The sample has 180,000 or so clones, 67% seen once. Note on this clone: The antigen is undetermined.

V was cut by 2 bases and J by 3 bases, with 14 bases left in between. This CDR3 contains 15 residues. Germline-derived CDR1 and CDR2 are SGHRS and YFSETQ. Samples from alopecia areata patients were lesional scalp punch biopsies and peripheral blood. Study-level findings and limits: Researchers report lesional scalp, most notably alopecia totalis/universalis, outstripped normal scalp in clonality.

This TCR derives from a human donor with alopecia areata. J is TRBJ2-5 and V is TRBV5-1; D unclear. The sample in question was CD8+ T cells sorted from blood, obtained at week 0. CDR3 sequence reads: CASSFWTLLEETQYF. DNA of the CDR3: TGCGCCAGCAGCTTCTGGACCCTCTTGGAAGAGACCCAGTACTTC.